This TCR beta chain was sequenced during a study of cytomegalovirus exposure and HLA in healthy donors. Primers for the PCR totalled 60 Vbeta and 13 Jbeta. Sequencing was performed with immunoSEQ multiplex PCR; in TCRdb, only in-frame clones are kept and a portion is missing. The table lists over 100,000 clones, around 74% of them singletons. J gave up 1 base and V 7 bases, and 4 bases lay outside the gene matches. This CDR3 has 13 amino acids. Germline V gene lookup returns CDR1 SQVTM and CDR2 ANQGSEA. General study findings and limits: It was shown in a later analysis that HLA-associated TCR beta chains were more clonally expanded than other, equally common chains. The study designated 150 to 200 TCR beta chains cytomegalovirus-associated.

This clone was observed a handful of times. Its antigen remains unidentified. The receptor was derived from a male donor in good health and CMV-seronegative. The chain joins TRBV29-1 to TRBJ1-1; 9 bases line up with TRBD1. The sample consisted of PBMCs. The CDR3 sequence: CSAETGGNTEAFF. CDR3 coding DNA: TGCAGCGCCGAGACAGGGGGGAACACTGAAGCTTTCTTT.